This entry lists 27 T cell receptor beta chains sequenced from one sample in a study of blood T cell repertoires in COVID-19. Clones were read by immunoSEQ multiplex PCR, and TCRdb kept only the in-frame ones, dropping some. The sample comprises around 220,000 clones, 65% to 85% of which are singletons, and approximately 6.5% rests with the top ten. Sequencing was performed on PBMCs or T cells enriched from blood (not recorded which). These receptors were collected from a woman between 35 and 50 years old who had recovered from COVID-19.

This rearrangement joins TRBV28 to TRBJ2-7; weak D call: TRBD2 (6 bases). Per germline, CDR1 MDHEN and CDR2 SYDVKM. Deletions cut 4 bases from V and 2 bases from J, with 12 bases between. The CDR3 loop spans 14 amino acids. Here the CDR3 DNA reads TGTGCCAGCAGTTCCTCTAGCGTTCCCTACGAGCAGTACTTC. Amino acid sequence: CASSSSSVPYEQYF.

The genes are TRBV5-1 and TRBJ2-1; 7 bases align to TRBD2. This CDR3 region has 15 residues. The J segment lost 7 bases and the V segment lost 2 bases, leaving 9 bases of the junction unmatched. From germline, CDR1 is SGHRS and CDR2 YFSETQ. CDR3 amino acids: CASSFVTGAGNEQFF. The CDR3 nucleotides read TGCGCCAGCAGCTTCGTGACGGGAGCGGGAAATGAGCAGTTCTTC. The complete variable domain, with remaining parts taken from reference TRBV5-1 and TRBJ2-1, reads KAGVTQTPRYLIKTRGQQVTLSCSPISGHRSVSWYQQTPGQGLQFLFEYFSETQRNKGNFPGRFSGRQFSNSRSEMNVSTLELGDSALYLCASSFVTGAGNEQFFGPGTRLTVL.

The genes are TRBV29-1 and TRBJ2-5; tentatively, D is TRBD2 (5 bases). This CDR3 is 13 amino acids long. Germline-derived CDR1 and CDR2 are SQVTM and ANQGSEA. With 7 bases removed from V and 3 bases from J, the gap between germline ends came to 15 bases. DNA for the CDR3: TGCAGCGCCATGCGGGCCTATGAAGAGACCCAGTACTTC. This gives the protein CSAMRAYEETQYF.

The chain joins TRBV7-8 to TRBJ2-3; 9 positions agree with TRBD2. This CDR3 is built from 15 residues. Germline values: CDR1 SGHVS, CDR2 FQNEAQ. With 3 bases clipped from V and 2 bases from J, the junction kept 3 bases outside the gene matches. The CDR3 is CASSLLAGFTDTQYF. In DNA, the CDR3 is TGTGCCAGCAGCTTGCTAGCGGGATTCACAGATACGCAGTATTTT.

This chain connects TRBV6-1 to TRBJ2-1; D might be TRBD2 (6 bases). The germline V and J ends were trimmed by 0 bases and 7 bases, with 13 bases remaining between them. CDR1 and CDR2 (germline): MNHNS, SASEGT. The CDR3 is 15 residues long. The CDR3 DNA sequence: TGTGCCAGCAGTGAAGCCCCCTGGGGGAGGAATGAGCAGTTCTTC. The encoded protein is CASSEAPWGRNEQFF.

This chain joins TRBV6-5 and TRBJ2-7; maybe TRBD2 (6 bases). V lost 0 bases to trimming and J lost 8 bases, with 17 bases between them. Germline assignment: CDR1 MNHEY and CDR2 SVGAGI. This CDR3 has 15 amino acids. CDR3 DNA sequence: TGTGCCAGCAGTTACTCGAGACGCGGGGTACGGAAGCAGTACTTC. Translated, it gives CASSYSRRGVRKQYF.

This chain joins TRBV7-8 and TRBJ1-6; D is undetermined. Germline V gene lookup returns CDR1 SGHVS and CDR2 FQNEAQ. The CDR3 spans 13 residues. Trimming pared 2 bases from V and 8 bases from J, leaving 7 bases between. CDR3 region: CASSLFGDSPLHF. Written as DNA, the CDR3 is TGTGCCAGCAGCTTATTCGGTGATTCACCCCTCCACTTT.

The V call is TRBV2, the J call TRBJ1-6; no clear D. Trimming cost V 7 bases and J 4 bases, with 8 bases left between them. From germline, CDR1 is SNHLY and CDR2 FYNNEI. The CDR3 extends over 13 amino acids. This chain's CDR3 is CASNAGYNSPLHF. The CDR3 DNA follows: TGTGCCAGCAATGCGGGGTATAATTCACCCCTCCACTTT.

The chain uses TRBV19 and TRBJ1-5, with 7 nucleotides matching TRBD1. CDR3 length equals 13 residues. With V trimmed by 5 bases and J by 6 bases, 4 bases remained unmatched. CDR1 and CDR2 from the germline V gene are LNHDA and SQIVND (reference sequence). The DNA of the CDR3 is TGTGCCAGTAGTGTCCAGGGGGGTCAGCCCCAGCATTTT. Translated: CASSVQGGQPQHF.

This chain joins TRBV18 and TRBJ2-2; maybe TRBD1 (6 bases). The CDR3 extends over 17 amino acids. Looked up from germline, CDR1 is KGHSH and CDR2 is LQKENI. Trimming removed 2 bases from V and 1 base from J, with 14 bases in between. The CDR3 is CASSPFRLGQNTGELFF. In DNA, the CDR3 is TGTGCCAGCTCACCATTCCGCTTGGGACAGAACACCGGGGAGCTGTTTTTT.

The V gene is TRBV6-5, the J gene TRBJ2-7; TRBD1 is a possible D gene (5 bases). V lost 8 bases to trimming and J lost 7 bases, with 18 bases between them. This CDR3 comprises 13 residues. CDR1 MNHEY and CDR2 SVGAGI come from the germline V gene. CDR3 bases: TGTGCCAGCGCAATTAAGGGGCCACGGGAGCAGTACGTC. Translating it yields CASAIKGPREQYV.

The rearrangement uses TRBV4-1 and TRBJ1-4; 8 bases match TRBD1. Germline loops: CDR1 MGHRA, CDR2 YSYEKL. The CDR3 consists of 15 residues. V gave up 6 bases and J gave up 7 bases; unmatched junction bases: 10. The CDR3: CASRHVRDRPEKLFF. CDR3 in DNA: TGCGCCAGCAGGCATGTTCGGGACAGGCCTGAAAAACTGTTTTTT.

The V call is TRBV13, the J call TRBJ1-5; TRBD1 matches 9 bases. Germline CDR1 and CDR2: PRHDT and FYEKMQ (reference sequence). The CDR3 has 17 amino acids. J lost 2 bases, V lost 4 bases, and 9 bases had no gene match. The CDR3 DNA follows: TGTGCCAGCAGCTCTTCCCGCGGGGACAGGGGCAATCAGCCCCAGCATTTT. Its translation: CASSSSRGDRGNQPQHF.

J is TRBJ1-1 and V is TRBV7-9; D perhaps matches TRBD1 (6 bases). The CDR3 covers 14 residues. The V end was cut by 0 bases, the J end by 7 bases, with 12 bases between. CDR1 and CDR2 (germline): SEHNR, FQNEAQ (reference sequence). CDR3 bases: TGTGCCAGCAGCTTAGCCAGGGGTAACGGTGAAGCTTTCTTT. It yields the protein CASSLARGNGEAFF.

This chain links TRBV6-1 with TRBJ1-5; D call uncertain. With 2 bases removed from V and 4 bases from J, the gap between germline ends came to 15 bases. From germline, CDR1 is MNHNS and CDR2 SASEGT. The CDR3 runs 16 residues. CDR3 nucleotide sequence: TGTGCCAGCAGTGAAATAGTATCTAGAGGGAATCAGCCCCAGCATTTT. Translation gives CASSEIVSRGNQPQHF.

The CDR3 is CAWTRDQNGYTF. CDR3 sequence (DNA): TGTGCCTGGACCCGGGATCAGAATGGCTACACCTTC. The V call is TRBV30, the J call TRBJ1-2; D remains unclear. Germline CDR1 reads GTSNPN; CDR2 reads SVGIG (reference sequence). V gave up 4 bases and J gave up 6 bases, with 12 bases separating them. The CDR3 runs to 12 residues.

This chain uses TRBV30 with TRBJ1-1, with TRBD1 matching over 10 bases. The V gene's germline CDR1 is GTSNPN and CDR2 SVGIG (reference sequence). The length of the CDR3 is 14 residues. J lost 7 bases, V lost 2 bases, and 7 bases had no gene match. In nucleotides, the CDR3 is TGTGCCTGGAGTTTCGGACAGGGGGGTGTTGAAGCTTTCTTT. It encodes CAWSFGQGGVEAFF.

The chain uses TRBV3-1 (or the pseudogene TRBV3-2) and TRBJ2-1, with TRBD2 matching over 7 bases. CDR1 and CDR2 from the germline V gene are LGHDT and YNNKEL (reference sequence). There are 15 residues in the CDR3. V dropped 3 bases and J dropped 4; count of bases not matched to a gene: 6. CDR3 in amino acids: CASSHRDYKYNEQFF. CDR3 bases: TGTGCCAGCAGCCATAGGGACTACAAATACAATGAGCAGTTCTTC.

The chain couples TRBV9 to TRBJ1-6; the match to TRBD1 covers 12 bases. The V gene end was trimmed by 3 bases and the J gene end by 9 bases; junction bases not matched to a gene: 4. CDR3 size: 15 residues. In germline, CDR1 is SGDLS, CDR2 YYNGEE. CDR3 coding DNA: TGTGCCAGCAGCGGGGGGACAGGGGGCGGTTCACCCCTCCACTTT. This sequence encodes CASSGGTGGGSPLHF.

The chain carries TRBV19 and TRBJ1-1; D not certain. The CDR3 contains 15 residues. Germline lookup yields CDR1 LNHDA and CDR2 SQIVND (reference sequence). The germline V and J ends were trimmed by 3 bases and 2 bases, with 13 bases remaining between them. The CDR3 DNA reads TGTGCCAGTAGTATGGATTGGGCAAGAAACACTGAAGCTTTCTTT. Translating gives CASSMDWARNTEAFF.

This sequence joins TRBV18 and TRBJ2-7; tentative D call: TRBD1 (5 bases). Trimming took 3 bases from V and 5 from J, leaving 11 bases between them. Looked up from germline, CDR1 is KGHSH and CDR2 is LQKENI. CDR3 length equals 13 residues. CDR3 coding DNA: TGTGCCAGCTCACCCGTAGCAGGGAACGAGCAGTACTTC. This gives the protein CASSPVAGNEQYF.

The rearrangement links TRBV27 to TRBJ2-7; TRBD1 agrees at 9 bases. Germline V lookup: CDR1 MNHEY, CDR2 SMNVEV (reference sequence). CDR3 length: 15 amino acids. Trimming removed 6 bases from V and 5 bases from J; junction bases left unmatched: 11. The CDR3 nucleotides read TGTGCCAGCAGGAAGACGGGACAGGGATCTCACGAGCAGTACGTC. This gives the protein CASRKTGQGSHEQYV.

Of note for this clone: Other DNA variants within this sample encode the same CDR3. This chain uses TRBV18 with TRBJ1-1, with 10 bases aligning to TRBD1. The CDR3 extends over 15 amino acids. Germline assignment: CDR1 KGHSH and CDR2 LQKENI. J gave up 2 bases and V 6 bases, and 6 bases lay outside the gene matches. CDR3: CASSPRQGANTEAFF. The CDR3 region has the DNA TGTGCCAGCTCCCCCCGACAGGGGGCAAACACTGAAGCTTTCTTT.

Of note for this clone: A junction boundary mismatches the germline segment, possibly from a read error. CDR3 in amino acids: CAGRGQVRSYEQYF. In DNA, the CDR3 is TGTGCCGGCAGGGGACAGGTTCGCTCCTACGAGCAGTACTTC. V and J are TRBV2 and TRBJ2-7; 8 bases match TRBD1. CDR3 size: 14 residues. Germline lookup yields CDR1 SNHLY and CDR2 FYNNEI.

The chain joins TRBV27 to TRBJ1-6, with D hard to call. Germline assignment: CDR1 MNHEY and CDR2 SMNVEV (reference sequence). Trimming left V 2 bases short and J 9 bases short, with 11 bases between. The CDR3 is 14 residues long. CDR3 loop: CASSLGPGISPLHF. The CDR3, as DNA: TGTGCCAGCAGTTTAGGCCCGGGAATTTCACCCCTCCACTTT.

The chain combines TRBV27 with TRBJ2-4, with TRBD2 identical over 7 bases. Germline-derived CDR1 and CDR2 are MNHEY and SMNVEV (reference sequence). CDR3 length: 16 residues. The V and J ends lost 4 bases and 5 bases, in that order; junction bases with no gene match: 11. Here the CDR3 DNA reads TGTGCCAGCAGTTCCCGAGGAAGAGGGAGGGAAAACATTCAGTACTTC. It specifies CASSSRGRGRENIQYF.

In its sample, this clone was seen a few times. The chain links TRBV20-1 to TRBJ1-2, with D uncertain. In germline, CDR1 is DFQATT, CDR2 SNEGSKA (reference sequence). Trimming shortened V by 3 bases and J by 8 bases, and 22 bases separated the two germline ends. The CDR3 consists of 15 residues. CDR3 loop: CSASLSSGERLGYTF. DNA for the CDR3: TGCAGTGCTAGTTTAAGTTCCGGGGAACGTCTGGGCTACACCTTC.